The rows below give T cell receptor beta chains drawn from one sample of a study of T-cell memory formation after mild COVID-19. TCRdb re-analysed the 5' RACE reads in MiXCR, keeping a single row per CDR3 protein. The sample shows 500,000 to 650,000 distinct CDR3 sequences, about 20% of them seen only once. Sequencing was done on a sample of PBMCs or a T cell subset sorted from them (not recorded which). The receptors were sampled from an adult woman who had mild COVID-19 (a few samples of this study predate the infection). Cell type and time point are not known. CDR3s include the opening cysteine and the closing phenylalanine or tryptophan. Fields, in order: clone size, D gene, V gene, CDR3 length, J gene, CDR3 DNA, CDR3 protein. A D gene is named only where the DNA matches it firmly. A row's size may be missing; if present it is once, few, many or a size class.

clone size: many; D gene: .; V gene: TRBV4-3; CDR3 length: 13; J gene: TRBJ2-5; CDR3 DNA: TGCGCCAGCAGCCAAGACGGGGGCGGGACCCAGTACTTC; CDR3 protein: CASSQDGGGTQYF
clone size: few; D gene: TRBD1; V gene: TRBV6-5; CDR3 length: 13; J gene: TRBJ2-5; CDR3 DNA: TGTGCCAGCAGTGGGGACAGGGCCGAGACCCAGTACTTC; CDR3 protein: CASSGDRAETQYF
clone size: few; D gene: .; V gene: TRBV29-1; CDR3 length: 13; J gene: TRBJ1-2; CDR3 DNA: TGCAGCGCACTGGGGACACTCAACTATGGCTACACCTTC; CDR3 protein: CSALGTLNYGYTF
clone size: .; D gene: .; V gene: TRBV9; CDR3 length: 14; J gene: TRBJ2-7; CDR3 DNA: TGTGCCAGCAGCCCATATGGAGACCGGAACGAGCAGTACTTC; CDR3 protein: CASSPYGDRNEQYF
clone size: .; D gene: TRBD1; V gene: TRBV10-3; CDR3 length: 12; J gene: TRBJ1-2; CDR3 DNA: TGTGCCATCAGGGGGGACAGGGACGGCTACACCTTC; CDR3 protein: CAIRGDRDGYTF
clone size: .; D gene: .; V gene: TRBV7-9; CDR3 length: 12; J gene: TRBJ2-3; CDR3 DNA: TGTGCCAGCAGCAGACAGGTCGATACGCAGTATTTT; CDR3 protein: CASSRQVDTQYF
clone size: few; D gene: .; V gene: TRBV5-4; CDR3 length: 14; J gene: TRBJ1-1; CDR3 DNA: TGTGCCAGCAGCCTCAAACTGCAGGGCGCTGAAGCTTTCTTT; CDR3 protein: CASSLKLQGAEAFF
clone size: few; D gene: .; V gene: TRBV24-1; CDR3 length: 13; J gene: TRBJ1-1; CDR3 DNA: TGTGCCACCAGTGATTTGCAGAACACTGAAGCTTTCTTT; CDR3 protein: CATSDLQNTEAFF
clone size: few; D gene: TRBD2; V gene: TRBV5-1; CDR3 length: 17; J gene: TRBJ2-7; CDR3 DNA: TGCGCCAGCAGCTCGCGCGGACTAGCGGGAGGCACCTACGAGCAGTACTTC; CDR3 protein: CASSSRGLAGGTYEQYF
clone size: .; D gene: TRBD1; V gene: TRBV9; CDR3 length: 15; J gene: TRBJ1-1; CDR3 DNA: TGTGCCAGCAGCGCGCAGACAGGGGTTAGGGCTGAAGCTTTCTTT; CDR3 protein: CASSAQTGVRAEAFF
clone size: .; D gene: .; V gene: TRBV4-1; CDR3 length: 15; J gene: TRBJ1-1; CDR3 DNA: TGCGCCAGCAGCCAAGCCTACTCAGGGGACACTGAAGCTTTCTTT; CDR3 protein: CASSQAYSGDTEAFF
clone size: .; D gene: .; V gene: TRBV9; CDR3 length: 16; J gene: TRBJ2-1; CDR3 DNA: TGTGCCAGCAGCCCCCCCGTAGGGAGCTCCTACAATGAGCAGTTCTTC; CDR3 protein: CASSPPVGSSYNEQFF
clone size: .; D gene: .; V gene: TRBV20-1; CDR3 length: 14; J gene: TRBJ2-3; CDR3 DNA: TGCAGTGCTAGAGATTGGCCCTCGGGATTGACGCAGTATTTT; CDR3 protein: CSARDWPSGLTQYF
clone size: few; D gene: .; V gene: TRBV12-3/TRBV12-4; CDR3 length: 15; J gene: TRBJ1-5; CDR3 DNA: TGTGCCAGCAGCAGACAGTCCGCGGGGTATCAGCCCCAGCATTTT; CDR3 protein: CASSRQSAGYQPQHF
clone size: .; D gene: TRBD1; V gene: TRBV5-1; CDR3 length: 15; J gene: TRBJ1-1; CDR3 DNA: TGCGCCAGCAGCTTGGGACAGGGGATTGGCACTGAAGCTTTCTTT; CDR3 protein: CASSLGQGIGTEAFF
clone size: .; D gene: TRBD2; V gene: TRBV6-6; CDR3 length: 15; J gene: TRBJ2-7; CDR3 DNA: TGTGCCAGCAGTTACTCGAGTAGCGGGAGTGGCGAGCAGTACTTC; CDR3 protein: CASSYSSSGSGEQYF
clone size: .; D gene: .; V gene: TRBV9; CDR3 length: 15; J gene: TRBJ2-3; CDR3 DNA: TGTGCCAGCAGATTGCTTGAGGGGGGGGCCGATACGCAGTATTTT; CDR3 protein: CASRLLEGGADTQYF
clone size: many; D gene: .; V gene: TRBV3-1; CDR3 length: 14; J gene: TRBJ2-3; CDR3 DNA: TGTGCCAGCAGCCACGGCAGGGTGACAGATACGCAGTATTTT; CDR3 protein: CASSHGRVTDTQYF
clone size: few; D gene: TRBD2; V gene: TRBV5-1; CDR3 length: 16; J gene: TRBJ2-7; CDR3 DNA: TGCGCCAGCAGCTCTCGACTAGCGGGGGAAACCTACGAGCAGTACTTC; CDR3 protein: CASSSRLAGETYEQYF
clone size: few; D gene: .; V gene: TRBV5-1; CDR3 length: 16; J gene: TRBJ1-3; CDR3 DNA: TGCGCCAGCAGCTTGGGGGACACCTTTTCTGGAAACACCATATATTTT; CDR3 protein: CASSLGDTFSGNTIYF
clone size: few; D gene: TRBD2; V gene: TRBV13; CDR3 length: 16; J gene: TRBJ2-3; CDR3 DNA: TGTGCCAGCAGCTCCTCGGGAGGGGGACTACCAGATACGCAGTATTTT; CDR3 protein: CASSSSGGGLPDTQYF
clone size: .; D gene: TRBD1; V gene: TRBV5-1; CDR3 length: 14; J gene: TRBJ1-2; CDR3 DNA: TGCGCCAGCAGCGGGACAGTGAATAACTATGGCTACACCTTC; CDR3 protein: CASSGTVNNYGYTF